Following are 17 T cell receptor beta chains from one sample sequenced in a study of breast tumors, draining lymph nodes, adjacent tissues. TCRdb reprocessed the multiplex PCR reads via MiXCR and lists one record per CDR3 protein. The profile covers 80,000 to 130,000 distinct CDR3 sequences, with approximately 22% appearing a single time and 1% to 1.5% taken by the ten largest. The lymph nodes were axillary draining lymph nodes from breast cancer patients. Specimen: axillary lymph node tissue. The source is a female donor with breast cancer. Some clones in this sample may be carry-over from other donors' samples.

As DNA, the CDR3 is TGTGCCAGCAGCCCACTCCGACGGACAGGAGGAAACACCATATATTTT. This translates into CASSPLRRTGGNTIYF. V and J are TRBV3-1 and TRBJ1-3; 7 bases line up with TRBD1. The CDR3 loop spans 16 amino acids. V shed 4 bases, J shed 4 bases, and the junction held 10 bases outside the gene matches. CDR1 is LGHDT, CDR2 YNNKEL, per germline (reference sequence).

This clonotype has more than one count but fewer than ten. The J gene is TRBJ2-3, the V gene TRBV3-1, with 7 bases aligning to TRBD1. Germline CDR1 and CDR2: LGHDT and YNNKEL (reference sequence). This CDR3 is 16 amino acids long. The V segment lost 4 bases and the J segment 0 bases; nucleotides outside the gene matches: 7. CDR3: CASSPTGTVSTDTQYF. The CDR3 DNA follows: TGTGCCAGCAGCCCTACCGGGACAGTTAGCACAGATACGCAGTATTTT.

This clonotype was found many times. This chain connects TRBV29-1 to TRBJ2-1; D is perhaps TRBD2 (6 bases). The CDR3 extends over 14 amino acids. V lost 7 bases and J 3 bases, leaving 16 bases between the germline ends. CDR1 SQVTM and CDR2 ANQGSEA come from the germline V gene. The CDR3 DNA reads TGCAGCGCCGGAGCGTGGGGACTCTACAATGAGCAGTTCTTC. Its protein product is CSAGAWGLYNEQFF.

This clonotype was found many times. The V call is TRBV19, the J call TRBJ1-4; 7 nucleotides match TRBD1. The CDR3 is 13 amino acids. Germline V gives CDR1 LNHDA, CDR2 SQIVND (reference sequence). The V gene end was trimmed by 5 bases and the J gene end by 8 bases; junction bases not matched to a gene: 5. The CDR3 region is CASSYRGNEKLFF. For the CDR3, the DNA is TGTGCCAGTAGTTACAGGGGAAACGAAAAACTGTTTTTT.

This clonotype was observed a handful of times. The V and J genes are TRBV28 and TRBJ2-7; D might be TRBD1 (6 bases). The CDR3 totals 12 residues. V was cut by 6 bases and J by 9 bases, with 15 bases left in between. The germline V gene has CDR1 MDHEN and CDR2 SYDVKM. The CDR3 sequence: CASSTRDRTQYF. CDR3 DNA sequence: TGTGCCAGCAGCACCCGAGACAGGACGCAGTACTTC.

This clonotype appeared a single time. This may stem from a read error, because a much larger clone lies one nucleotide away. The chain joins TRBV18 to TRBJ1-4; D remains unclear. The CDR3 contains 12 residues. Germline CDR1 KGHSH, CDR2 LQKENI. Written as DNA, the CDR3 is TGTGCCAGCTCATCAGGCTGGGAAAAACTGTCTTTT. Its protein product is CASSSGWEKLSF.

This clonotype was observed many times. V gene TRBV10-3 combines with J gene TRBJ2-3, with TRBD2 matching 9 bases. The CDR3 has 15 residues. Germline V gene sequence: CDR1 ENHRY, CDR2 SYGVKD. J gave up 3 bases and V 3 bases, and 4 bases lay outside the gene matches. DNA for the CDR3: TGTGCCATCAGTGACGAGCGGGGGGCAACAGATACGCAGTATTTT. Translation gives CAISDERGATDTQYF.

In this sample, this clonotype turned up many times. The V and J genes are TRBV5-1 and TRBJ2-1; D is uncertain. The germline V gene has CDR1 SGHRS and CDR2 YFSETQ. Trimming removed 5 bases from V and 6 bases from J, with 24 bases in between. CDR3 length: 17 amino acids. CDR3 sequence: CASRSITEYIFGNEQFF. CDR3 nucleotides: TGCGCCAGCAGATCCATCACGGAGTACATCTTCGGCAATGAGCAGTTCTTC. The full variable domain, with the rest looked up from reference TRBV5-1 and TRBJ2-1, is KAGVTQTPRYLIKTRGQQVTLSCSPISGHRSVSWYQQTPGQGLQFLFEYFSETQRNKGNFPGRFSGRQFSNSRSEMNVSTLELGDSALYLCASRSITEYIFGNEQFFGPGTRLTVL.

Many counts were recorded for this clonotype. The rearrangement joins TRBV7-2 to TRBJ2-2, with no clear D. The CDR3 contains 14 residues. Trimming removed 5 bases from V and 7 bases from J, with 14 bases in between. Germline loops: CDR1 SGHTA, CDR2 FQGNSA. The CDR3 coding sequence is TGTGCCAGCAGCCCTAGTCGGGCGATCGGGGAGCTGTTTTTT. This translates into CASSPSRAIGELFF.

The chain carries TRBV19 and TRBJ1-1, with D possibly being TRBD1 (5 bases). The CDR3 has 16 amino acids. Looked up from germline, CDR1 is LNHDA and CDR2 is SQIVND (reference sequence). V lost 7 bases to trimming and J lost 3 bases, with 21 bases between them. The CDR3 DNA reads TGTGCCAGTACGCGTAGCGGGGGGATCGGGTACACTGAAGCTTTCTTT. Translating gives CASTRSGGIGYTEAFF.

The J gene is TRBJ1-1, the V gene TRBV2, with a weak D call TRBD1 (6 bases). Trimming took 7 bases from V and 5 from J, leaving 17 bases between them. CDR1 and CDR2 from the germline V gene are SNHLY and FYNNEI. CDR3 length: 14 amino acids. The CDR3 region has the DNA TGTGCCAGCACCACGAGGGGGGGGGGGACTGAAGCTTTCTTT. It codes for CASTTRGGGTEAFF.

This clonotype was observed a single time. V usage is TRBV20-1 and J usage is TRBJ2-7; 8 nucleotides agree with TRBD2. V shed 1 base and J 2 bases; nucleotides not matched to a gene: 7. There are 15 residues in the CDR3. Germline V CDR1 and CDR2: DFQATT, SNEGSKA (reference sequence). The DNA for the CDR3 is TGCAGTGCTAGAGGGAGCGGGAGAGGCCCCTACGAGCAGTACTTC. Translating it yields CSARGSGRGPYEQYF.

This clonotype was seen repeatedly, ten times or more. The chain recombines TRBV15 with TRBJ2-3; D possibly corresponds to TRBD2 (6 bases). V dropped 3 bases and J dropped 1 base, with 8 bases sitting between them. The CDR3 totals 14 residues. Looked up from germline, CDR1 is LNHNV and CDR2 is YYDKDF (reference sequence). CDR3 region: CATSSPSGTDTQYF. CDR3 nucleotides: TGTGCCACCAGCAGCCCTAGCGGCACAGATACGCAGTATTTT.

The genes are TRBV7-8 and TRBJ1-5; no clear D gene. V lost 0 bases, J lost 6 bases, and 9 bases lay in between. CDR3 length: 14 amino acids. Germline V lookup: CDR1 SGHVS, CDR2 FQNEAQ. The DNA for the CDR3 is TGTGCCAGCAGCTTAGCGCCGGTGAGTCAGCCCCAGCATTTT. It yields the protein CASSLAPVSQPQHF.

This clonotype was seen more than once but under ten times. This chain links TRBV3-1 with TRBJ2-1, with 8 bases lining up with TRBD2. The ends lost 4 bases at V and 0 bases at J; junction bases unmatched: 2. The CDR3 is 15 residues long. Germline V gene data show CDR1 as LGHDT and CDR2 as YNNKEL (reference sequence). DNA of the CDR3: TGTGCCAGCAGCCGAAGCGGGAGCTCCTACAATGAGCAGTTCTTC. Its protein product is CASSRSGSSYNEQFF.

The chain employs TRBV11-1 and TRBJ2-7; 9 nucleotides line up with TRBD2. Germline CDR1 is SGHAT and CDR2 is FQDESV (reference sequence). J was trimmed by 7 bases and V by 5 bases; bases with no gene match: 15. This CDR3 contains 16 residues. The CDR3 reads CASSRVSGGDPREQYF. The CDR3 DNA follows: TGTGCCAGCAGCCGGGTTAGCGGGGGTGACCCTCGGGAGCAGTACTTC.

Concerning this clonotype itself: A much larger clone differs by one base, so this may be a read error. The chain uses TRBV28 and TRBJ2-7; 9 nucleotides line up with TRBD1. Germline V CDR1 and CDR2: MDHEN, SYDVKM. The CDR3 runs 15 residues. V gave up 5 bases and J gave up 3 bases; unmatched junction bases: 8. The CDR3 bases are TGTGCCAGCAGTGCCCGGGACAGGGACTACTACGAGCAGTACTTC. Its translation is CASSARDRDYYEQYF.